The rows below give T cell receptor beta chains drawn from one sample of a study of T cells in Graves' hyperthyroidism and ophthalmopathy. TCRdb redid the calling of the multiplex PCR reads with MiXCR, one entry per CDR3 protein. Seen here are approximately 400,000 distinct CDR3 sequences, over 11% observed once, and the top ten hold 8% to 13%. Sequenced material: blood. The receptors stem from a woman aged 55 to 70 with Graves' hyperthyroidism. The CDR3 runs from the conserved cysteine through the conserved F or W. D genes are given only for firm matches. A clone size is listed for some rows: how often the clone was seen (once, few, many), or a class if it is expanded.

D gene: TRBD1
J gene: TRBJ2-5
V gene: TRBV24-1
clone size: few
CDR3 protein: CATSDPLTGAETQYF
CDR3 DNA: TGTGCCACCAGTGATCCACTGACAGGGGCAGAGACCCAGTACTTC

D gene: TRBD2
J gene: TRBJ2-5
V gene: TRBV30
clone size: -
CDR3 protein: CAWSVLAEYQETQYF
CDR3 DNA: TGTGCCTGGAGTGTACTAGCGGAGTACCAAGAGACCCAGTACTTC

D gene: TRBD1
J gene: TRBJ1-2
V gene: TRBV28
clone size: many
CDR3 protein: CASSLTLGTGGAYGYTF
CDR3 DNA: TGTGCCAGCAGTTTAACTTTAGGGACAGGGGGCGCGTATGGCTACACCTTC

D gene: -
J gene: TRBJ2-3
V gene: TRBV20-1
clone size: many
CDR3 protein: CSARSGPSTDTQYF
CDR3 DNA: TGCAGTGCTAGGAGCGGCCCAAGCACAGATACGCAGTATTTT

D gene: TRBD2
J gene: TRBJ2-1
V gene: TRBV5-1
clone size: many
CDR3 protein: CASSNFPTSGTYNEQFF
CDR3 DNA: TGCGCCAGCAGCAACTTTCCGACTAGCGGGACCTACAATGAGCAGTTCTTC

D gene: TRBD2
J gene: TRBJ2-5
V gene: TRBV29-1
clone size: -
CDR3 protein: CSVKTSGQETQYF
CDR3 DNA: TGCAGCGTTAAAACTAGCGGTCAAGAGACCCAGTACTTC

D gene: -
J gene: TRBJ1-2
V gene: TRBV4-1
clone size: -
CDR3 protein: CASSQAQGTHYGYTF
CDR3 DNA: TGCGCCAGCAGCCAGGCTCAGGGGACTCATTATGGCTACACCTTC

D gene: -
J gene: TRBJ2-6
V gene: TRBV2
clone size: many
CDR3 protein: CASMKGNGANVLTF
CDR3 DNA: TGTGCCAGCATGAAGGGAAATGGGGCCAACGTCCTGACTTTC

D gene: -
J gene: TRBJ2-3
V gene: TRBV25-1
clone size: many
CDR3 protein: CASSRRGGGGPTDTQYF
CDR3 DNA: TGTGCCAGCAGCCGCCGGGGAGGGGGAGGGCCGACAGATACGCAGTATTTT

D gene: TRBD1
J gene: TRBJ1-2
V gene: TRBV28
clone size: many
CDR3 protein: CASRRNRDSKSYTF
CDR3 DNA: TGTGCCAGCAGACGGAACAGGGACAGTAAATCCTACACCTTC

D gene: TRBD2
J gene: TRBJ2-5
V gene: TRBV20-1
clone size: many
CDR3 protein: CSARVGLAGKEGETQYF
CDR3 DNA: TGCAGTGCTAGAGTTGGACTAGCGGGCAAAGAGGGGGAGACCCAGTACTTC

D gene: -
J gene: TRBJ2-7
V gene: TRBV5-5
clone size: many
CDR3 protein: CASSPGTDQGQYF
CDR3 DNA: TGTGCCAGCAGCCCGGGGACGGATCAGGGGCAGTACTTC

D gene: -
J gene: TRBJ2-5
V gene: TRBV20-1
clone size: many
CDR3 protein: CSVHGQGGTQYF
CDR3 DNA: TGCAGTGTACACGGGCAGGGTGGGACCCAGTACTTC

D gene: -
J gene: TRBJ2-3
V gene: TRBV7-9
clone size: -
CDR3 protein: CASSSDISTDTQYF
CDR3 DNA: TGTGCCAGCAGCTCAGACATTAGCACAGATACGCAGTATTTT

D gene: TRBD2
J gene: TRBJ2-1
V gene: TRBV5-1
clone size: many
CDR3 protein: CASSLELAGYNEQFF
CDR3 DNA: TGTGCCAGCAGCTTGGAGCTAGCGGGCTACAATGAGCAGTTCTTC

D gene: -
J gene: TRBJ1-5
V gene: TRBV24-1
clone size: few
CDR3 protein: CATSAGDQPQHF
CDR3 DNA: TGTGCCACCAGTGCAGGGGATCAGCCCCAGCATTTT

D gene: TRBD1
J gene: TRBJ2-7
V gene: TRBV24-1
clone size: -
CDR3 protein: CATSDQEQGTYEQYF
CDR3 DNA: TGTGCCACCAGTGATCAGGAACAGGGGACCTACGAGCAGTACTTC

D gene: -
J gene: TRBJ1-1
V gene: TRBV12-3/TRBV12-4
clone size: many
CDR3 protein: CASSLRRERAFF
CDR3 DNA: TGTGCCAGCAGTTTACGACGGGAGAGGGCTTTCTTT

D gene: -
J gene: TRBJ2-5
V gene: TRBV20-1
clone size: many
CDR3 protein: CSAREGSETQYF
CDR3 DNA: TGCAGTGCTAGGGAGGGCTCAGAGACCCAGTACTTC

D gene: -
J gene: TRBJ2-1
V gene: TRBV12-3/TRBV12-4
clone size: -
CDR3 protein: CASTNRGTNQNEQFF
CDR3 DNA: TGTGCCAGCACCAATAGGGGGACTAATCAGAATGAGCAGTTCTTC

D gene: -
J gene: TRBJ2-3
V gene: TRBV6-5
clone size: many
CDR3 protein: CASSYSIGGYTDTQYF
CDR3 DNA: TGTGCCAGCAGTTACTCGATCGGCGGGTACACAGATACGCAGTATTTT

D gene: -
J gene: TRBJ1-1
V gene: TRBV6-1
clone size: -
CDR3 protein: CASSRTKERNTEAFF
CDR3 DNA: TGTGCCAGCAGTCGCACAAAAGAAAGGAACACTGAAGCTTTCTTT

D gene: -
J gene: TRBJ2-7
V gene: TRBV18
clone size: many
CDR3 protein: CASSPETAYYEQYF
CDR3 DNA: TGTGCCAGCTCACCAGAGACAGCGTACTACGAGCAGTACTTC

D gene: -
J gene: TRBJ2-7
V gene: TRBV2
clone size: many
CDR3 protein: CASSGNWRKLSYEQYF
CDR3 DNA: TGTGCCAGCAGTGGGAATTGGCGGAAATTATCCTACGAGCAGTACTTC

D gene: TRBD2
J gene: TRBJ2-2
V gene: TRBV3-1
clone size: many
CDR3 protein: CASSPRGAGGGTGELFF
CDR3 DNA: TGTGCCAGCAGCCCCCGCGGGGCGGGAGGGGGCACCGGGGAGCTGTTTTTT

D gene: TRBD1
J gene: TRBJ2-1
V gene: TRBV2
clone size: -
CDR3 protein: CATGQGYYNEQFF
CDR3 DNA: TGTGCCACCGGACAGGGATATTACAATGAGCAGTTCTTC

D gene: -
J gene: TRBJ2-7
V gene: TRBV24-1
clone size: -
CDR3 protein: CATSGSGGLDEQYF
CDR3 DNA: TGTGCCACCAGTGGATCCGGGGGCCTCGACGAGCAGTACTTC

D gene: TRBD1
J gene: TRBJ1-4
V gene: TRBV30
clone size: many
CDR3 protein: CACRGPASNEKLFF
CDR3 DNA: TGTGCCTGCAGGGGGCCCGCTTCTAATGAAAAACTGTTTTTT

D gene: TRBD1
J gene: TRBJ1-2
V gene: TRBV6-1
clone size: few
CDR3 protein: CASSEAFGGGLDYGYTF
CDR3 DNA: TGTGCCAGCAGTGAAGCCTTTGGAGGGGGCCTGGACTATGGCTACACCTTC

D gene: TRBD1
J gene: TRBJ1-3
V gene: TRBV20-1
clone size: few
CDR3 protein: CSASHRGSGNTIYF
CDR3 DNA: TGCAGTGCTAGCCACAGGGGCTCTGGAAACACCATATATTTT

D gene: TRBD1
J gene: TRBJ1-2
V gene: TRBV29-1
clone size: few
CDR3 protein: CSVPGGTDYGYTF
CDR3 DNA: TGCAGCGTTCCCGGCGGGACAGACTATGGCTACACCTTC

D gene: TRBD2
J gene: TRBJ2-1
V gene: TRBV5-8
clone size: few
CDR3 protein: CASSLVSSGGNYNEQFF
CDR3 DNA: TGTGCCAGCAGCTTGGTCTCTAGCGGGGGAAACTACAATGAGCAGTTCTTC

D gene: -
J gene: TRBJ1-1
V gene: TRBV11-2
clone size: -
CDR3 protein: CASSSPSRHILNTEAFF
CDR3 DNA: TGTGCCAGCAGCTCCCCTAGCAGACATATTCTGAACACTGAAGCTTTCTTT

D gene: -
J gene: TRBJ1-2
V gene: TRBV10-1
clone size: -
CDR3 protein: CASSATFGYGYTF
CDR3 DNA: TGCGCCAGCAGTGCCACGTTTGGGTATGGCTACACCTTC

D gene: -
J gene: TRBJ2-3
V gene: TRBV11-2
clone size: many
CDR3 protein: CASSLDSIPSTDTQYF
CDR3 DNA: TGTGCCAGCAGCTTAGATTCTATTCCTAGCACAGATACGCAGTATTTT

D gene: -
J gene: TRBJ2-2
V gene: TRBV11-1
clone size: many
CDR3 protein: CASSLAGVNTGELFF
CDR3 DNA: TGTGCCAGCAGCTTAGCGGGAGTGAACACCGGGGAGCTGTTTTTT

D gene: -
J gene: TRBJ2-4
V gene: TRBV11-3
clone size: many
CDR3 protein: CASSLAERANKNIQYF
CDR3 DNA: TGTGCCAGCAGCTTAGCTGAGCGGGCAAACAAAAACATTCAGTACTTC

D gene: -
J gene: TRBJ1-1
V gene: TRBV5-5
clone size: many
CDR3 protein: CASSLGAENTEAFF
CDR3 DNA: TGTGCCAGCAGCTTGGGGGCGGAGAACACTGAAGCTTTCTTT

D gene: TRBD2
J gene: TRBJ2-1
V gene: TRBV4-1
clone size: -
CDR3 protein: CASSQGLGEGSDEQFF
CDR3 DNA: TGCGCCAGCAGCCAAGGGTTGGGGGAGGGCAGCGATGAGCAGTTCTTC

D gene: -
J gene: TRBJ2-1
V gene: TRBV28
clone size: -
CDR3 protein: CASSFIRRRGNEQFF
CDR3 DNA: TGTGCCAGCAGTTTTATTCGTCGCAGGGGCAATGAGCAGTTCTTC

D gene: TRBD1
J gene: TRBJ1-1
V gene: TRBV20-1
clone size: many
CDR3 protein: CSARRQGLNTEAFF
CDR3 DNA: TGCAGTGCTAGGCGACAGGGATTGAACACTGAAGCTTTCTTT